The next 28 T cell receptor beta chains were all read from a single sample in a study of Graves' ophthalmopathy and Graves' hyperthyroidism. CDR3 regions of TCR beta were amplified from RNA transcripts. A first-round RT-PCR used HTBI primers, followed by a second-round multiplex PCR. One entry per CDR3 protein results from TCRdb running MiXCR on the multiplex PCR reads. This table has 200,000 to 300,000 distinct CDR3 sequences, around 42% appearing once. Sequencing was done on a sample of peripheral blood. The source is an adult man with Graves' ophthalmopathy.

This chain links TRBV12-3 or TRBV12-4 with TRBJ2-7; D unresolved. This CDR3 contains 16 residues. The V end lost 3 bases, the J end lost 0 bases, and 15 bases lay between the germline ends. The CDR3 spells CASSFGLIGGSYEQYF. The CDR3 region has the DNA TGTGCCAGCAGTTTCGGCCTAATTGGCGGCTCCTACGAGCAGTACTTC.

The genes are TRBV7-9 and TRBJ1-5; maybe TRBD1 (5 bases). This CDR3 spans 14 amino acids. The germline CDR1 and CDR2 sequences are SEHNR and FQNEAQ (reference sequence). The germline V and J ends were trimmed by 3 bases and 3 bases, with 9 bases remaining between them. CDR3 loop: CASSLKGINQPQHF. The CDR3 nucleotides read TGTGCCAGCAGCTTGAAGGGGATCAATCAGCCCCAGCATTTT.

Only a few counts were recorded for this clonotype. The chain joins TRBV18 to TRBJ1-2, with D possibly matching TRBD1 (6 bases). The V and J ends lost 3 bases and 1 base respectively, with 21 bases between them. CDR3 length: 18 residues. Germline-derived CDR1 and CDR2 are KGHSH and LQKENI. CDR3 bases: TGTGCCAGCTCACCCCTGGGTCAGACCGGGGGCATTAACTATGGCTACACCTTC. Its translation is CASSPLGQTGGINYGYTF.

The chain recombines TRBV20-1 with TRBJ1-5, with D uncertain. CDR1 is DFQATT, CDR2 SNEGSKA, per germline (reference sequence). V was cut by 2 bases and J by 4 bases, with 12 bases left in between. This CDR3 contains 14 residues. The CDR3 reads CSARPRRFNQPQHF. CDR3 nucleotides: TGCAGTGCTAGACCCAGGAGGTTTAATCAGCCCCAGCATTTT.

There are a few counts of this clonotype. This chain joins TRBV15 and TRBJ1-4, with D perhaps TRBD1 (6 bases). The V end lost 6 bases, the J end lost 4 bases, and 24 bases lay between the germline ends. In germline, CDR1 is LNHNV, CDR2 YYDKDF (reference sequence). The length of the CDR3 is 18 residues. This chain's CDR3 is CATRPGTSAGGLNEKLFF. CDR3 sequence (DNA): TGTGCCACCAGACCCGGGACGTCGGCTGGGGGGCTTAATGAAAAACTGTTTTTT.

The CDR3 DNA reads TGTGCCAGCAGTTTCCCCGGACAGGCCATCACTGAAGCTTTCTTT. Its translation: CASSFPGQAITEAFF. The chain combines TRBV6-6 with TRBJ1-1, with TRBD1 identical over 7 bases. CDR3 size: 15 residues. V was clipped by 4 bases and J by 4 bases; unmatched bases: 9. Germline V lookup: CDR1 MNHNY, CDR2 SVGAGI (reference sequence).

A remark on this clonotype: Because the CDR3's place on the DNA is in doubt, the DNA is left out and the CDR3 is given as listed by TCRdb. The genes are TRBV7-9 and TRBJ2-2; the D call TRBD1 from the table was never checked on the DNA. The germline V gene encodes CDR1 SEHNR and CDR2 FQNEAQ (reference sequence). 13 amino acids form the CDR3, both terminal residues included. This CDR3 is CQVGQGNTGELLF.

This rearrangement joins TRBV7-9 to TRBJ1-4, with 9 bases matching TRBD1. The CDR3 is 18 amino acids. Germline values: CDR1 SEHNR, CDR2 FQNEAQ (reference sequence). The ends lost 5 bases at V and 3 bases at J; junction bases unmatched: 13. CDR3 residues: CASSIAGQGSLSNEKLFF. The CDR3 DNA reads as TGTGCCAGCAGCATCGCGGGACAGGGCTCCCTATCTAATGAAAAACTGTTTTTT.

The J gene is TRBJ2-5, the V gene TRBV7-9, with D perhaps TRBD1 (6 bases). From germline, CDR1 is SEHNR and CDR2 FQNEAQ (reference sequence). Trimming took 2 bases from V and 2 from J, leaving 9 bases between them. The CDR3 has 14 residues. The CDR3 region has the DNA TGTGCCAGCAGCTTAACAGGGAGACAAGAGACCCAGTACTTC. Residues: CASSLTGRQETQYF.

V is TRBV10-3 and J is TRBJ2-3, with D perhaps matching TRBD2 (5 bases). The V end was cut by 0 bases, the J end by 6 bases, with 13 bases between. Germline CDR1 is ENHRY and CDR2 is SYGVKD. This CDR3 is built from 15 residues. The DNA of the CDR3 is TGTGCCATCAGTGAGTCGAAGGCTAGGAGGGATACGCAGTATTTT. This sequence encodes CAISESKARRDTQYF.

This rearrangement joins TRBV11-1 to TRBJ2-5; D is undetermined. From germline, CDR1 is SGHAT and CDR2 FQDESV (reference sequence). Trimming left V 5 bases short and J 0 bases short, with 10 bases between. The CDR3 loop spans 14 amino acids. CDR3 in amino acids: CASSITHYQETQYF. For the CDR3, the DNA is TGTGCCAGCAGCATAACTCACTACCAAGAGACCCAGTACTTC.

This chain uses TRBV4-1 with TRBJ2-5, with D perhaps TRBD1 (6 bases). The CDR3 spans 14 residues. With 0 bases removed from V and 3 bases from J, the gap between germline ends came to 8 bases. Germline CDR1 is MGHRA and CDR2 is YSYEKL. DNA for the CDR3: TGCGCCAGCAGCCAAGATAACAGGGAAGAGACCCAGTACTTC. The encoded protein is CASSQDNREETQYF.

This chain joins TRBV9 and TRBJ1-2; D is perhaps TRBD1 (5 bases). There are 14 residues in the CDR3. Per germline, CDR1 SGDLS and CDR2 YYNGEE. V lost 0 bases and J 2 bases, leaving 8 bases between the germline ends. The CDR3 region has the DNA TGTGCCAGCAGCGTAGAGGCAGGGAACTATGGCTACACCTTC. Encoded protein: CASSVEAGNYGYTF.

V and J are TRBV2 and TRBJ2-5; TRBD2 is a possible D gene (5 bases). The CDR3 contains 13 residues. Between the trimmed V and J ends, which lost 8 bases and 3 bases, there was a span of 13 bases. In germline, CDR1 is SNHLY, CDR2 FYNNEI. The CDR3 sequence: CASSARREETQYF. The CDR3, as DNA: TGTGCCAGCTCAGCCAGGCGGGAAGAGACCCAGTACTTC.

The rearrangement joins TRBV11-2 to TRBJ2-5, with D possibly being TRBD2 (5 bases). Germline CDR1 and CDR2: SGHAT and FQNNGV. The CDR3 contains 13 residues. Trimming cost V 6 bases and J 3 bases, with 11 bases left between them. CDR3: CASRGEREETQYF. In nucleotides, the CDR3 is TGTGCCAGCAGAGGCGAGAGGGAAGAGACCCAGTACTTC.

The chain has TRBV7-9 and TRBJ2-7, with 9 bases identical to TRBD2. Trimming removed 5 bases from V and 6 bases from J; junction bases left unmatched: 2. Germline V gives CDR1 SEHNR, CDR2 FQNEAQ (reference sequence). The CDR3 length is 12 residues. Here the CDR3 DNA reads TGTGCCAGCAGCGTACTAGCGGGCGAGCAGTACTTC. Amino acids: CASSVLAGEQYF.

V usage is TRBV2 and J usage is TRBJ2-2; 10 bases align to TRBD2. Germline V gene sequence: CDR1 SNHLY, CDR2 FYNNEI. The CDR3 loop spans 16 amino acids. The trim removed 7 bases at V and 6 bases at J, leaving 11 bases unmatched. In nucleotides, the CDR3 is TGTGCCAGCACCAATACAGCGGGGGGGCCGTCCGGGGAGCTGTTTTTT. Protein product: CASTNTAGGPSGELFF.

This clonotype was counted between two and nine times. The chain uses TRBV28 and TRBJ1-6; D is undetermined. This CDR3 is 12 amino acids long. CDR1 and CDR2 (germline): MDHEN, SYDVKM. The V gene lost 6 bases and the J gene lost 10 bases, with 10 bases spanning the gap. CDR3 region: CASRVGFSPLHF. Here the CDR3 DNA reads TGTGCCAGCAGAGTCGGGTTCTCACCCCTCCACTTT.

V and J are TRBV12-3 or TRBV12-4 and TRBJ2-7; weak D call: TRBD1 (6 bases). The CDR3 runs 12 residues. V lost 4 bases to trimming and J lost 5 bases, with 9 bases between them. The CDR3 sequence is CASSSGQHEQYF. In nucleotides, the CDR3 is TGTGCCAGCAGTTCCGGACAGCACGAGCAGTACTTC.

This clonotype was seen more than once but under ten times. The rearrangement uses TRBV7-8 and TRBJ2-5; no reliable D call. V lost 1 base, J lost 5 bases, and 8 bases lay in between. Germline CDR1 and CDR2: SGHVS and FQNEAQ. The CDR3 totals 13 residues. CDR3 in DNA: TGTGCCAGCAGCTTAGACTTATGGGAGACCCAGTACTTC. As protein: CASSLDLWETQYF.

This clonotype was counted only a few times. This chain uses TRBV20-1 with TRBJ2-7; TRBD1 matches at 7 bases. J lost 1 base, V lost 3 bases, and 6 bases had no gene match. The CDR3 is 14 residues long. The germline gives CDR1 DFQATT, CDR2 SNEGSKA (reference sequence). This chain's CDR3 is CSASDPGGSYEQYF. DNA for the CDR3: TGCAGTGCTAGTGACCCAGGGGGATCCTACGAGCAGTACTTC.

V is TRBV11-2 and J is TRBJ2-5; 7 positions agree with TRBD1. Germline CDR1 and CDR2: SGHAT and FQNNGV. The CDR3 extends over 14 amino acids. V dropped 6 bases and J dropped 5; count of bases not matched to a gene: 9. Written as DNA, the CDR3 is TGTGCCAGCAGATTACAGGGGCCGGGGGAGACCCAGTACTTC. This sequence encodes CASRLQGPGETQYF.

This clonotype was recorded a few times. The CDR3 sequence: CASSRSQGGYTF. The CDR3, as DNA: TGTGCCAGCAGCAGATCCCAGGGGGGCTACACCTTC. The genes are TRBV6-5 and TRBJ1-2; tentatively, D is TRBD1 (6 bases). V lost 6 bases and J lost 8, with 13 bases in between. The CDR3 sequence is 12 residues long. The germline gives CDR1 MNHEY, CDR2 SVGAGI.

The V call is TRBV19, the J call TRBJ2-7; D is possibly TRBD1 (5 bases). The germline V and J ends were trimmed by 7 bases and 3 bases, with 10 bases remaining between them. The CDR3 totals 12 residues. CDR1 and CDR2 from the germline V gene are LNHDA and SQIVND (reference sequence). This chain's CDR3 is CASTAGNYEQYF. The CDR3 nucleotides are TGTGCCAGTACGGCAGGGAACTACGAGCAGTACTTC.

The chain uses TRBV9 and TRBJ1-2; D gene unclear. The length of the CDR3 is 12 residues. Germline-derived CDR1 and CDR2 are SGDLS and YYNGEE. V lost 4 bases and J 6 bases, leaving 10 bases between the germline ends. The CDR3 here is CASSQGLHGYTF. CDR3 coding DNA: TGTGCCAGCAGCCAAGGGTTACATGGCTACACCTTC.

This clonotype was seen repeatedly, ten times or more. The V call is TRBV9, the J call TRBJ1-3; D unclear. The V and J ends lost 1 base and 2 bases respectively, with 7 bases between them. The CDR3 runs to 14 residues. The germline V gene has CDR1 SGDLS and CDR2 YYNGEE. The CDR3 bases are TGTGCCAGCAGCGTAAGTGGGGCTGGAAACACCATATATTTT. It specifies CASSVSGAGNTIYF.

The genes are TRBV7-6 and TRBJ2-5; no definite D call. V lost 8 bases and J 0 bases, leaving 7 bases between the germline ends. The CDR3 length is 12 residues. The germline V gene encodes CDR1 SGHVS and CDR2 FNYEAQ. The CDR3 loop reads CASSRYQETQYF. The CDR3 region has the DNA TGTGCCAGCTCCCGGTACCAAGAGACCCAGTACTTC.

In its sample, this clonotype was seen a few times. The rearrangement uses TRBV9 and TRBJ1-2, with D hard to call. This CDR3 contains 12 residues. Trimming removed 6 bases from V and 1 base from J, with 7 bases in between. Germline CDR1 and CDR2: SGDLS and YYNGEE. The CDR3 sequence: CASTSDNYGYTF. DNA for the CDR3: TGTGCCAGCACATCGGATAACTATGGCTACACCTTC. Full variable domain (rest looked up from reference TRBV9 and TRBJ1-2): DSGVTQTPKHLITATGQRVTLRCSPRSGDLSVYWYQQSLDQGLQFLIQYYNGEERAKGNILERFSAQQFPDLHSELNLSSLELGDSALYFCASTSDNYGYTFGSGTRLTVV.